Sequencing of this T cell receptor (beta chain) was carried out in a study of blood T cell repertoires in COVID-19. Original data processing: Reference gene primer amplification gave nucleated cell count estimates. The assay was immunoSEQ multiplex PCR, and TCRdb's table has in-frame clones only and misses some. V, J and clone size derive from that table, while D and trimming were established from the DNA sequence. The repertoire holds more than 250,000 clones, with around 83% as singletons. Germline CDR1 and CDR2: SEHNR and FQNEAQ (reference sequence). V lost 3 bases, J lost 4 bases, and 13 bases lay in between. This CDR3 comprises 14 residues.

Input material: PBMCs or T cells enriched from blood (not recorded which). The sequence was obtained from a man between 40 and 49 years old who had been exposed to COVID-19. V usage is TRBV7-9 and J usage is TRBJ2-7, with D possibly TRBD2 on 7 matching bases. CDR3 protein: CASSLGGLTYEQYF. The CDR3 nucleotides are TGTGCCAGCAGCTTGGGGGGGCTAACATACGAGCAGTACTTC. The full variable domain, its missing parts supplied by reference TRBV7-9 and TRBJ2-7, is DTGVSQNPRHKITKRGQNVTFRCDPISEHNRLYWYRQTLGQGPEFLTYFQNEAQLEKSRLLSDRFSAERPKGSFSTLEIQRTEQGDSAMYLCASSLGGLTYEQYFGPGTRLTVT.